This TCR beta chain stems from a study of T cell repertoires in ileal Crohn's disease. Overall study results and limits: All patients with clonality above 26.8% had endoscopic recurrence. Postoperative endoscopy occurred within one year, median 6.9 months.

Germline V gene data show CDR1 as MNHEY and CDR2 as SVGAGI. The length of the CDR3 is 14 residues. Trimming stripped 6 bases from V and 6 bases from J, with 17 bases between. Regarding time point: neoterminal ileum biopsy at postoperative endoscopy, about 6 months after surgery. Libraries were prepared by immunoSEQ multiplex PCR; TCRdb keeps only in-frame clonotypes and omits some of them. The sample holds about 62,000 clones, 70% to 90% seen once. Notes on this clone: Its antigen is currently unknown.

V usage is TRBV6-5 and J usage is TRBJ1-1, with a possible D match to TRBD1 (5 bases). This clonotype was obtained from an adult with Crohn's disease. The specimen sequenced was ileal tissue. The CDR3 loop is CASSPMGGRSEAFF. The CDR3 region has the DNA TGTGCCAGCAGCCCCATGGGGGGGAGGTCTGAAGCTTTCTTT.